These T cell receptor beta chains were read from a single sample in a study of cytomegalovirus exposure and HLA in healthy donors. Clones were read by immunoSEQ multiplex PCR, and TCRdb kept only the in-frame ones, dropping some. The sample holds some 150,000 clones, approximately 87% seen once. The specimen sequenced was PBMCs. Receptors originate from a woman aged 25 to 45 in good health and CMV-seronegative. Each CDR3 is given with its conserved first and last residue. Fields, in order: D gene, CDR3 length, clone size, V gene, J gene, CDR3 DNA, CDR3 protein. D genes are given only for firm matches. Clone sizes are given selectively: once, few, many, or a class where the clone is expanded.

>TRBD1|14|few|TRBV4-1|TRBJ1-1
TGCGCCAGCAGCCAGACAGGGTCGGACACTGAAGCTTTCTTT
CASSQTGSDTEAFF
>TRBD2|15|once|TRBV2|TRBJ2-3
TGTGCCAGCAGGACTAGCGGGGGGGAAGTCGGTACGCAGTATTTT
CASRTSGGEVGTQYF
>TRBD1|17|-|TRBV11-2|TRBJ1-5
TGTGCCAGCAGCCGAGGGGACAGAATAAATAGCAATCAGCCCCAGCATTTT
CASSRGDRINSNQPQHF
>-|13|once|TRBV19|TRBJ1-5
TGTGCCAGTATCGGGAGAAGCAATCAGCCCCAGCATTTT
CASIGRSNQPQHF
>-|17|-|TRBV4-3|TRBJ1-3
TGCGCCAGCAGCCAAGATCGGTCGCGGGTCTCTGGAAACACCATATATTTT
CASSQDRSRVSGNTIYF
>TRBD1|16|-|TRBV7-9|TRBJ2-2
TGTTCCAGCAGCTTAGGGACAGGGTTGAACACCGGGGAGCTGTTTTTT
CSSSLGTGLNTGELFF
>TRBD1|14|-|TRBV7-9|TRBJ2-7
TGTGCCAGCAGCCGGGGACAGGGGCTTTCCGAGCAGTACTTC
CASSRGQGLSEQYF
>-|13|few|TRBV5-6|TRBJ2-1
TGTGCCAGCAGCTTGGGACAATACAATGAGCAGTTCTTC
CASSLGQYNEQFF
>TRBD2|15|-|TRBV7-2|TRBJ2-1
TGTGCCAGCAGGGGAACTAGCGGGAGTTCAGGTGAGCAGTTCTTC
CASRGTSGSSGEQFF
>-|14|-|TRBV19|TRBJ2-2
TGTGCCAGTAGTATCGGGGGGAACACCGGGGAGCTGTTTTTT
CASSIGGNTGELFF
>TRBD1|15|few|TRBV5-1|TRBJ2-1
TGCGCCAGCAGCAAGGGACAGACCTCCTACAATGAGCAGTTCTTC
CASSKGQTSYNEQFF
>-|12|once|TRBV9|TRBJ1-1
TGTGCCAGCAGGGGGGCGAACACTGAAGCTTTCTTT
CASRGANTEAFF
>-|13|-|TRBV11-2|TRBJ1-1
TGTGCCAGCAGCTCCTCGGGGGGGACTGAAGCTTTCTTT
CASSSSGGTEAFF
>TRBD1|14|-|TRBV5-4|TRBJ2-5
TGTGCCAGCAGCTTGTTCGACAGGGCTGAGACCCAGTACTTC
CASSLFDRAETQYF
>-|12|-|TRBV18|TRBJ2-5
TGTGCCAGCTCACCAGTCGGAGAGACCCAGTACTTC
CASSPVGETQYF
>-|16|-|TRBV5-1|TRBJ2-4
TGCGCCAGCAGCCTCGGGAACCCGGTCGCCAAAAACATTCAGTACTTC
CASSLGNPVAKNIQYF
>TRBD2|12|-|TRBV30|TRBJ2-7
TGTGCCTGTAGCGGGGGCCCCTACGAGCAGTACTTC
CACSGGPYEQYF
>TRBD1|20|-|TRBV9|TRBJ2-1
TGTGCCAGCAGCGTAGAGTTGGGACAGACACCCCCGGGCTCCTACAATGAGCAGTTCTTC
CASSVELGQTPPGSYNEQFF
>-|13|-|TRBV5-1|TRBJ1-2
TGCGCCAGCAGCTCGCCGAGTACCTATGGCTACACCTTC
CASSSPSTYGYTF
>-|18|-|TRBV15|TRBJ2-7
TGTGCCACCAGCAGAGCAGGATTTCTAAGCGGCGGGGCCTACGAGCAGTACTTC
CATSRAGFLSGGAYEQYF
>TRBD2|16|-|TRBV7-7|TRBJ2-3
TGTGCTAGCAGCTTAGGACTAGCGGGGAGCACAGATACGCAGTATTTT
CASSLGLAGSTDTQYF
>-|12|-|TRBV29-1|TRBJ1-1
TGCAGCGTTGTGGGGCCCTCCGCTGAAGCTTTCTTT
CSVVGPSAEAFF
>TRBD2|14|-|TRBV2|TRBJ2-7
TGTGCCACCAATGTAGCGGGGCCGGTCTACGAGCAGTACTTC
CATNVAGPVYEQYF
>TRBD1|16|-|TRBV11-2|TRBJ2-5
TGTGCCAGCAGCTCCCCCCGGGACAGGGGACAAGAGACCCAGTACTTC
CASSSPRDRGQETQYF
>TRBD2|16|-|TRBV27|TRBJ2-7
TGTGCCAGCAGTTTATTAGTGGGGGGGACTAACTACGAGCAGTACTTC
CASSLLVGGTNYEQYF
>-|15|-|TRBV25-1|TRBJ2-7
TGTGCCAGCAGTGGCATTCGGGACTCTTCCTACGAGCAGTACTTC
CASSGIRDSSYEQYF
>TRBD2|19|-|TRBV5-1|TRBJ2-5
TGCGCCAGCAGCTTGAGGGGACTAGCGGGGGGGCCGACTATGGAGACCCAGTACTTC
CASSLRGLAGGPTMETQYF
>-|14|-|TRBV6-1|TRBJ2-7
TGTGCCAGCAGTGAATTTTCGCAGGGAGGCGAGCAGTACTTC
CASSEFSQGGEQYF
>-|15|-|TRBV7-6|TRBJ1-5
TGTGCCAGCAGACGAACCGGGTCCCTACGTGGACCCCAGCATTTT
CASRRTGSLRGPQHF
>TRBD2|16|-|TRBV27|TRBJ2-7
TGTGCCAGCAGTCCCCTAGCGGGGGGGCCTCGCCACGAGCAGTACTTC
CASSPLAGGPRHEQYF
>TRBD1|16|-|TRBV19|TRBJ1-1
TGTGCCAGTAGTATCTCCGGACAGGGACTCTACACTGAAGCTTTCTTT
CASSISGQGLYTEAFF
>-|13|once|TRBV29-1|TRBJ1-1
TGCAGCGTCAGACAGCCCTTGACTACTGAAGCTTTCTTT
CSVRQPLTTEAFF
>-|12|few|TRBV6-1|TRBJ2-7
TGTGCCAGCAGCCACCAGGGCTTCGAGCAGTACTTC
CASSHQGFEQYF
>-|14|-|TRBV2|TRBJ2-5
TGTGCCAGCAGTCAGGCCGGGGGACAAGAGACCCAGTACTTC
CASSQAGGQETQYF
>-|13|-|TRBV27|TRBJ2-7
TGTGCCAGCAGTTTAGGACTCTCCTACGAGCAGTACTTC
CASSLGLSYEQYF
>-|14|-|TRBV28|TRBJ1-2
TGTGCCAGCAGTTTATTTCTGGCCACCTATGGCTACACCTTC
CASSLFLATYGYTF
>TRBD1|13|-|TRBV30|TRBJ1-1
TGTGCCTGGGAGACAGGGTTGAACACTGAAGCTTTCTTT
CAWETGLNTEAFF
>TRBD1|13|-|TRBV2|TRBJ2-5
TGTGCCAGCAGTGAGAGGGGGCCGGAGACCCAGTACTTC
CASSERGPETQYF
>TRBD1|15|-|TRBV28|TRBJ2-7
TGTGCCAGCAGTATACCGGGACAGGGGACATTCGAGCAGTACTTC
CASSIPGQGTFEQYF
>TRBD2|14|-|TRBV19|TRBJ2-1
TGTGCCAGTAGTATAGTGGGAGGGCTCGGTGAGCAGTTCTTC
CASSIVGGLGEQFF
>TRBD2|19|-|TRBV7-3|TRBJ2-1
TGTGCCAGCAGCTGGCCCGAGACTAGCTCTTTAATAGCCTACAATGAGCAGTTCTTC
CASSWPETSSLIAYNEQFF
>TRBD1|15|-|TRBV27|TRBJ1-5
TGTGCCAGCAGTTTGGGCAGGGGGCAGGGTCAGCCCCAGCATTTT
CASSLGRGQGQPQHF
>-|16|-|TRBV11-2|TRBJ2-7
TGTGCCAGCAGCTTAGTACCGGGGAGCAGGGGCTCCGAGCAGTACTTC
CASSLVPGSRGSEQYF
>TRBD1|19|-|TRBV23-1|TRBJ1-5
TGCGCCAGCAGTCAATCGGGGACAGAAGACCCAGGTAGCAATCAGCCCCAGCATTTT
CASSQSGTEDPGSNQPQHF
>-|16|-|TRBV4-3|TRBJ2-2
TGCGCCAGCAGCCACCAGTCGACAGATAACACCGGGGAGCTGTTTTTT
CASSHQSTDNTGELFF
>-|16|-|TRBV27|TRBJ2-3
TGTGCCAGCAGTGGCCACAGGGAGAGGGGAACAGATACGCAGTATTTT
CASSGHRERGTDTQYF
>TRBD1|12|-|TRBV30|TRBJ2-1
TGTGCCTGGAGTTATGGACAGGACGAGCAGTTCTTC
CAWSYGQDEQFF
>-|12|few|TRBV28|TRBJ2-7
TGTGCCAGCAGTTTTCGAGTCACGGAGCAGTACTTC
CASSFRVTEQYF
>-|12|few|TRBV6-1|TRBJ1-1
TGTGCCAGCGCAACGGGGAACACTGAAGCTTTCTTT
CASATGNTEAFF
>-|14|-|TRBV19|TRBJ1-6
TGTGCCAGTAGTATCCGGACACTTAATTCACCCCTCCACTTT
CASSIRTLNSPLHF
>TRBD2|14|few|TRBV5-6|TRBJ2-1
TGTGCCAGCAGCTCCGGGACTAGCGGCGGTGAGCAGTTCTTC
CASSSGTSGGEQFF
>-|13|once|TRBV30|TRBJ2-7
TGTGCCTGGAGGGGGGACTTTGCCTACGAGCAGTACTTC
CAWRGDFAYEQYF
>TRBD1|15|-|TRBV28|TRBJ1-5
TGTGCCAGCTTACTACAGGGGGCCGTCAATCAGCCCCAGCATTTT
CASLLQGAVNQPQHF
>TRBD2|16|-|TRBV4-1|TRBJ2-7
TGCGCCAGCAGCCAAGAATCGAGCGGGGGGTTCTACGAGCAGTACTTC
CASSQESSGGFYEQYF
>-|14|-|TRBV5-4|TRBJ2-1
TGTGCCAGCAGCCGTGGAGGGATTGATGATGAGCAGTTCTTC
CASSRGGIDDEQFF